This T cell receptor beta chain originates from a study of T cells in Graves' hyperthyroidism and ophthalmopathy. The V end lost 7 bases, the J end lost 5 bases, and 17 bases lay between the germline ends. This CDR3 contains 14 residues. In germline, CDR1 is SNHLY, CDR2 FYNNEI. What was amplified from RNA transcripts were TCR beta CDR3 regions. The HTBI primer set drove a first-round RT-PCR of the TCR CDR3. TCRdb re-called the multiplex PCR reads through MiXCR, storing one row per CDR3 protein. Of around 690,000 distinct CDR3 sequences in the sample, around 15% were seen once. This clonotype was seen at least ten times.

The material sequenced was blood. This sequence joins TRBV2 and TRBJ2-5; no clear D gene. The receptor comes from a man aged 50 to 59 with Graves' hyperthyroidism. The CDR3 bases are TGTGCCAGCAAGGACCGGAGCTCCATCGAGACCCAGTACTTC. The encoded protein is CASKDRSSIETQYF.